This T cell receptor (beta chain) was captured by sequencing in a study of blood T cell repertoires in COVID-19. Background on the study: Both acute and convalescent COVID-19 samples were obtained from the United States, Italy and Spain.

Per the germline V gene, CDR1 is MNHEY and CDR2 is SMNVEV (reference sequence). CDR3 length: 12 amino acids. V was cut by 5 bases and J by 7 bases, with 6 bases left in between. The assay was immunoSEQ multiplex PCR, and TCRdb's table has in-frame clones only and misses some. There are 370,000 or so clones in the sample; roughly 86% occur only once, and roughly 1.2% lies in the top ten. The chain joins TRBV27 to TRBJ1-6, with a tentative D call TRBD1 (6 bases). Sequencing was performed on peripheral blood. This TCR was recovered from a human donor with acute or convalescent COVID-19. The donor label of this sample is uncertain. The CDR3 protein is CASSQGNSPLHF. CDR3 DNA sequence: TGTGCCAGCAGTCAGGGGAATTCACCCCTCCACTTT.